This TCR beta chain appears in the sequencing data of a study of blood T cell repertoires in COVID-19. At the level of the study: T cells, B-cell-depleted T cells, or PBMCs supplied cDNA or gDNA.

V was clipped by 0 bases and J by 0 bases, with 7 bases between them. CDR1 and CDR2 (germline): SGDLS, YYNGEE. The CDR3 is 14 amino acids. With regard to this clone: Additional DNA sequences in this sample encode the identical CDR3.

The protocol was immunoSEQ multiplex PCR, while the TCRdb copy is restricted to in-frame clones and leaves out a portion. Among around 300,000 clones listed, approximately 88% were seen once. Resolution of symptoms, clearance, or two negative PCRs was present in recovered Cohort 3 donors. The source material was PBMCs or T cells enriched from blood (not recorded which). The V and J genes are TRBV9 and TRBJ2-7; D gene uncertain. This TCR was recovered from a woman aged 25 to 39 who had recovered from COVID-19. CDR3: CASSVGADSYEQYF. The CDR3 DNA is TGTGCCAGCAGCGTAGGGGCTGACTCCTACGAGCAGTACTTC.